This is a list of T cell receptor beta chains from one sample in a study of shared clonotypes between healthy human individuals. Sequenced by immunoSEQ multiplex PCR; TCRdb stores in-frame clones only, minus some. The top ten hold 1.8% of the sample, which has 700,000 or so clones, 72% seen once. Material: memory CD4+ T cells sorted from blood. The source of these receptors is a woman aged 25 to 39 in good health. Each CDR3 is given with its conserved first and last residue.

v_call: TRBV5-1; j_call: TRBJ2-3; cdr3_length: 12; cdr3_aa: CASSLSTDTQYF
v_call: TRBV27; j_call: TRBJ2-1; cdr3_length: 18; cdr3_aa: CASRGGPVRTSGSLEQFF
v_call: TRBV25-1; j_call: TRBJ1-1; cdr3_length: 14; cdr3_aa: CASRLGWMNTEAFF
v_call: TRBV11-3; j_call: TRBJ1-1; cdr3_length: 15; cdr3_aa: CASSLAMVANTEAFF
v_call: TRBV10-3; j_call: TRBJ1-1; cdr3_length: 13; cdr3_aa: CAISVAGQGEAFF
v_call: TRBV9; j_call: TRBJ1-1; cdr3_length: 14; cdr3_aa: CASSVTGSNTEAFF
v_call: TRBV10-3; j_call: TRBJ2-7; cdr3_length: 11; cdr3_aa: CAISTDHEQYF
v_call: TRBV27; j_call: TRBJ2-1; cdr3_length: 14; cdr3_aa: CASSPVRNYNEQFF
v_call: TRBV7-9; j_call: TRBJ1-2; cdr3_length: 14; cdr3_aa: CASSLALQGGGYTF
v_call: TRBV14; j_call: TRBJ2-7; cdr3_length: 15; cdr3_aa: CASSQGTGASYEQYF
v_call: TRBV6-5; j_call: TRBJ2-3; cdr3_length: 15; cdr3_aa: CASRRQGLLTDTQYF
v_call: TRBV6-6; j_call: TRBJ2-7; cdr3_length: 12; cdr3_aa: CASSFNRLEQYF
v_call: TRBV5-8; j_call: TRBJ2-5; cdr3_length: 14; cdr3_aa: CASSPSQTQETQYF
v_call: TRBV28; j_call: TRBJ2-7; cdr3_length: 16; cdr3_aa: CASSLYLAGILYEQYF
v_call: TRBV6-4; j_call: TRBJ2-2; cdr3_length: 16; cdr3_aa: CASSDGTSSNTGELFF
v_call: TRBV2; j_call: TRBJ1-2; cdr3_length: 11; cdr3_aa: CASNNHYGYTF
v_call: TRBV29-1; j_call: TRBJ2-5; cdr3_length: 14; cdr3_aa: CSVDFGGTKETQYF
v_call: TRBV28; j_call: TRBJ2-7; cdr3_length: 16; cdr3_aa: CASSPPLAGGIYEQYF
v_call: TRBV28; j_call: TRBJ2-7; cdr3_length: 14; cdr3_aa: CASSLRGPIYEQYF
v_call: TRBV28; j_call: TRBJ2-5; cdr3_length: 16; cdr3_aa: CASSQSSGSYQETQYF
v_call: TRBV28; j_call: TRBJ2-7; cdr3_length: 18; cdr3_aa: CASSGGWEGYGGGRVGYF
v_call: TRBV28; j_call: TRBJ1-1; cdr3_length: 13; cdr3_aa: CASSSGGYTEAFF
v_call: TRBV7-9; j_call: TRBJ2-1; cdr3_length: 16; cdr3_aa: CASNSRLGLDGSEQFF
v_call: TRBV19; j_call: TRBJ2-4; cdr3_length: 13; cdr3_aa: CASAAGYKNIQYF
v_call: TRBV18; j_call: TRBJ1-4; cdr3_length: 15; cdr3_aa: CASSAGGPTNEKLFF
v_call: TRBV6-5; j_call: TRBJ2-1; cdr3_length: 15; cdr3_aa: CASSSSGSPYNEQFF
v_call: TRBV20-1; j_call: TRBJ2-7; cdr3_length: 10; cdr3_aa: CSGTTYEQYF
v_call: TRBV7-9; j_call: TRBJ1-2; cdr3_length: 13; cdr3_aa: CASSHGAGYGYTF
v_call: TRBV28; j_call: TRBJ1-1; cdr3_length: 15; cdr3_aa: CATAGQSYMNTEAFF
v_call: TRBV2; j_call: TRBJ2-6; cdr3_length: 14; cdr3_aa: CASRQSSGANVLTF
v_call: TRBV15; j_call: TRBJ2-7; cdr3_length: 16; cdr3_aa: CATSRGGRSGSYEQYF
v_call: TRBV7-9; j_call: TRBJ2-2; cdr3_length: 10; cdr3_aa: CASSFGELFF
v_call: TRBV11-2; j_call: TRBJ1-1; cdr3_length: 19; cdr3_aa: CASSLGRGRTTPMNTEAFF
v_call: TRBV19; j_call: TRBJ2-3; cdr3_length: 14; cdr3_aa: CASSITGGADTQYF
v_call: TRBV29-1; j_call: TRBJ1-1; cdr3_length: 14; cdr3_aa: CSVVPGTSYSEAFF
v_call: TRBV10-1; j_call: TRBJ2-7; cdr3_length: 14; cdr3_aa: CASSESGLLREQYF
v_call: TRBV5-1; j_call: TRBJ1-1; cdr3_length: 14; cdr3_aa: CASSPDSQNTEAFF
v_call: TRBV5-1; j_call: TRBJ2-7; cdr3_length: 17; cdr3_aa: CASSFSPTGTTPSEQYF
v_call: TRBV6-5; j_call: TRBJ1-4; cdr3_length: 13; cdr3_aa: CASSFTTNEKLFF
v_call: TRBV5-6; j_call: TRBJ1-4; cdr3_length: 15; cdr3_aa: CASSLYSARAEKLFF
v_call: TRBV19; j_call: TRBJ1-4; cdr3_length: 14; cdr3_aa: CASSSGATNEKLFF
v_call: TRBV30; j_call: TRBJ1-1; cdr3_length: 11; cdr3_aa: CAWSAGAEAFF
v_call: TRBV19; j_call: TRBJ2-2; cdr3_length: 16; cdr3_aa: CASRDRTGANTGELFF
v_call: TRBV29-1; j_call: TRBJ2-1; cdr3_length: 15; cdr3_aa: CSARRGTQGGNEQFF
v_call: TRBV28; j_call: TRBJ1-2; cdr3_length: 16; cdr3_aa: CASSSGQGARIYGYTF
v_call: TRBV11-2; j_call: TRBJ2-6; cdr3_length: 15; cdr3_aa: CASSLNPSGANVLTF
v_call: TRBV27; j_call: TRBJ1-2; cdr3_length: 14; cdr3_aa: CASRTGTNSYGYTF
v_call: TRBV30; j_call: TRBJ2-6; cdr3_length: 13; cdr3_aa: CAWSATGANVLTF
v_call: TRBV20-1; j_call: TRBJ1-2; cdr3_length: 10; cdr3_aa: CSAYMGGYTF
v_call: TRBV19; j_call: TRBJ2-5; cdr3_length: 14; cdr3_aa: CASSIGPGQETQYF
v_call: TRBV18; j_call: TRBJ2-7; cdr3_length: 15; cdr3_aa: CASSHSGGGFYEQYF
v_call: TRBV19; j_call: TRBJ2-1; cdr3_length: 13; cdr3_aa: CASSGSVYNEQFF
v_call: TRBV29-1; j_call: TRBJ1-1; cdr3_length: 13; cdr3_aa: CSVFHGVGTEAFF
v_call: TRBV30; j_call: TRBJ2-7; cdr3_length: 13; cdr3_aa: CAWSGTGGGEQYF
v_call: TRBV18; j_call: TRBJ2-2; cdr3_length: 17; cdr3_aa: CASSPIDRAANTGELFF
v_call: TRBV18; j_call: TRBJ2-7; cdr3_length: 15; cdr3_aa: CASSATQGILSEQYF
v_call: TRBV11-2; j_call: TRBJ2-7; cdr3_length: 14; cdr3_aa: CASRVQGDSYEQYF
v_call: TRBV6-5; j_call: TRBJ1-5; cdr3_length: 13; cdr3_aa: CASTLGRGQPQHF
v_call: TRBV5-4; j_call: TRBJ1-1; cdr3_length: 14; cdr3_aa: CASSKWTGNTEAFF
v_call: TRBV18; j_call: TRBJ1-5; cdr3_length: 14; cdr3_aa: CASSPDGNNQPQHF